The sequence of this T cell receptor (beta chain) was determined in a study of cytomegalovirus exposure and HLA in healthy donors. Study summary: The early release's HLA-typed donors yielded some 85 million unique TCRs.

Study results and caveats: More clonal expansion characterized HLA-associated TCR beta chains than equally common others in a later analysis. The authors later found most CMV-associated TCR beta chains appeared HLA-restricted.

The PCR employed 60 Vbeta primers together with 13 Jbeta primers. TCRdb's table, derived via immunoSEQ multiplex PCR, lists solely in-frame clones and lacks some. Among hundreds of thousands of clones listed, approximately 79% were seen once. On this clone: Its antigen is still unknown.

Per the germline V gene, CDR1 is SGHKS and CDR2 is YYEKEE (reference sequence). V trimming: 0 bases; J trimming: 6 bases; junction bases outside the gene matches: 11. The CDR3 spans 16 residues. This TCR was recovered from a man aged 18 to 29 in good health and CMV-seronegative. Sequencing was carried out using PBMCs. The chain uses TRBV5-5 and TRBJ2-7, with 8 bases aligning to TRBD2. The CDR3 is CASSLEGSGVFLEQYF. The CDR3 DNA follows: TGTGCCAGCAGCTTGGAAGGTAGCGGGGTATTCCTCGAGCAGTACTTC.